A selection of T cell receptor beta chains follows, all from one sample in a study of CD8 T cells in ankylosing spondylitis. TCRdb processed the 5' RACE reads anew with MiXCR; each CDR3 protein has one entry. The sample has hundreds of thousands of distinct CDR3 sequences; around 16% are singletons. Sequenced input: blood, either unsorted or a sorted T cell fraction (not recorded which). The receptor set was obtained from a male donor with ankylosing spondylitis. CDR3s include the opening cysteine and the closing phenylalanine or tryptophan. The D gene is left open where the match is weak. Not all rows give a size; the values are once, few, many and, for expanded clones, a class.

>TRBD1|TRBV5-6|NA|TRBJ2-1
TGTGCCAGCAGCTTTTCAGGGGGTCTTGAGCAGTTCTTC
CASSFSGGLEQFF
>NA|TRBV27|few|TRBJ2-7
TGTGCCAGCAGTTTTAGGGAGGCCTACGAGCAGTACTTC
CASSFREAYEQYF
>NA|TRBV9|NA|TRBJ2-5
TGTGCCAGCAGCTCAGAAGTCTACGAAGAGACCCAGTACTTC
CASSSEVYEETQYF
>NA|TRBV25-1|few|TRBJ1-1
TGTGCCAGCAGTGGGCGGGTCACTGAAGCTTTCTTT
CASSGRVTEAFF
>NA|TRBV27|few|TRBJ2-1
TGTGCCAGCAGTTTATCTAGCGGAACCCTGTCTTTTGGGAATGAGCAGTTCTTC
CASSLSSGTLSFGNEQFF
>TRBD2|TRBV4-1|NA|TRBJ2-1
TGCGCCAGCAGCCAAGCCCCGGGACTAGCGGGGGGGCCAGGGGCCAATGAGCAGTTCTTC
CASSQAPGLAGGPGANEQFF
>NA|TRBV7-9|few|TRBJ2-7
TGTGCCAGCAGCTCCGACCCGGGGAACTCCTACGAGCAGTACTTC
CASSSDPGNSYEQYF
>TRBD1|TRBV12-3/TRBV12-4|NA|TRBJ1-3
TGTGCCAGCAGTACATGGGACAGGGGATCCGACTCTGGAAACACCATATATTTT
CASSTWDRGSDSGNTIYF
>NA|TRBV15|NA|TRBJ2-2
TGTGCCACCATCTCGGGGACCGGGGAGCTGTTTTTT
CATISGTGELFF
>NA|TRBV5-6|many|TRBJ2-1
TGTGCCAGCAGCTTCCTCACGGGATCCAGAGAGCAGTTCTTC
CASSFLTGSREQFF
>NA|TRBV11-2|few|TRBJ1-6
TGTGCCAGCAGTTTATACCTTGATTCACCCCTCCACTTT
CASSLYLDSPLHF
>NA|TRBV7-9|NA|TRBJ1-1
TGTGCCAGCAGCTTAGGGGGGGAGAGCACTGAAGCTTTCTTT
CASSLGGESTEAFF
>NA|TRBV12-3/TRBV12-4|many|TRBJ1-1
TGTGCCAGCAGTCCGGACATCCCGCTGAACACTGAAGCTTTCTTT
CASSPDIPLNTEAFF
>NA|TRBV5-5|few|TRBJ2-7
TGTGCCAGCAGCTTGGAGGGGGGTTCGAATGAGCAGTACTTC
CASSLEGGSNEQYF